A selection of T cell receptor beta chains follows, all from one sample in a study of cytomegalovirus exposure and HLA in healthy donors. TCRdb keeps only in-frame clones here, not all; method: immunoSEQ multiplex PCR. The table lists some 130,000 clones, 75% to 90% of them singletons. The sequenced material came from PBMCs. Source of these receptors: a man in his forties in good health and CMV-seronegative. CDR3s include the opening cysteine and the closing phenylalanine or tryptophan. D genes are given only for firm matches. The size field is filled for only some rows; it gives once, few, many or a size class.

>TRBV10-1|-|TRBJ2-7|TRBD1
CASSESGTGLYEQYF
TGCGCCAGCAGTGAGTCGGGGACAGGTCTGTACGAGCAGTACTTC
>TRBV5-1|once|TRBJ2-1|TRBD1
CASSFQTGVTYNEQFF
TGCGCCAGCAGCTTTCAAACAGGGGTTACGTACAATGAGCAGTTCTTC
>TRBV10-3|-|TRBJ2-3|TRBD2
CAVQTSGGTDTQYF
TGTGCCGTCCAGACTAGCGGGGGCACAGATACGCAGTATTTT
>TRBV6-5|few|TRBJ1-1|-
CASSRGTEAFF
TGTGCCAGCAGCCGGGGCACTGAAGCTTTCTTT
>TRBV4-2|-|TRBJ2-7|-
CASSQGSAGDREQYF
TGTGCCAGCAGCCAAGGTTCGGCAGGGGATCGGGAGCAGTACTTC
>TRBV5-1|-|TRBJ1-4|TRBD1
CASSITGATNEKLFF
TGCGCCAGCAGCATTACAGGGGCAACTAATGAAAAACTGTTTTTT
>TRBV19|-|TRBJ1-5|TRBD1
CASRSHTGDQPQHF
TGTGCCAGTAGAAGTCATACAGGGGATCAGCCCCAGCATTTT
>TRBV6-5|-|TRBJ1-2|-
CASSYSGQHYGYTF
TGTGCCAGCAGTTACTCGGGGCAGCACTATGGCTACACCTTC
>TRBV10-3|-|TRBJ1-5|-
CAISASGLQNQPQHF
TGTGCCATCAGTGCGTCGGGACTGCAGAATCAGCCCCAGCATTTT
>TRBV29-1|-|TRBJ1-5|-
CSVLDRTGQPQHF
TGCAGCGTGCTTGACAGGACCGGTCAGCCCCAGCATTTT
>TRBV5-1|few|TRBJ1-1|TRBD1
CASSVVQGEGEAFF
TGCGCCAGCAGCGTCGTTCAGGGGGAAGGTGAAGCTTTCTTT
>TRBV6-5|few|TRBJ1-1|TRBD1
CASSSQGGAEAFF
TGTGCCAGCAGTTCCCAGGGGGGCGCTGAAGCTTTCTTT
>TRBV7-3|once|TRBJ2-2|-
CASSLGNMNTGELFF
TGTGCCAGCAGCTTGGGCAATATGAACACCGGGGAGCTGTTTTTT
>TRBV19|-|TRBJ1-1|-
CASSTLQGGVNTEAFF
TGTGCCAGTAGTACCTTGCAGGGCGGGGTGAACACTGAAGCTTTCTTT
>TRBV7-6|few|TRBJ2-7|TRBD1
CASSLEGQGKYHEQYF
TGTGCCAGCAGCTTGGAAGGACAGGGGAAATACCACGAGCAGTACTTC
>TRBV6-5|-|TRBJ1-1|TRBD1
CASSRRQGENTEAFF
TGTGCCAGCAGTCGAAGACAGGGAGAGAACACTGAAGCTTTCTTT
>TRBV30|few|TRBJ1-2|TRBD1
CAWNRQGGGYTF
TGTGCCTGGAACCGACAGGGAGGTGGCTACACCTTC
>TRBV5-1|-|TRBJ2-3|TRBD2
CASSPGLVGTDTQYF
TGCGCCAGCAGCCCGGGACTAGTTGGCACAGATACGCAGTATTTT
>TRBV5-1|-|TRBJ2-5|TRBD2
CASSAGGAQETQYF
TGCGCCAGCAGCGCCGGGGGGGCCCAAGAGACCCAGTACTTC
>TRBV5-6|few|TRBJ2-3|TRBD1
CASSPETGAGTDTQYF
TGTGCCAGCAGCCCGGAAACAGGGGCCGGGACAGATACGCAGTATTTT
>TRBV7-2|-|TRBJ2-2|TRBD2
CASSSLAGGTGELFF
TGTGCCAGCAGCTCCCTAGCGGGGGGGACCGGGGAGCTGTTTTTT
>TRBV7-7|-|TRBJ2-1|TRBD2
CASSPGTERWTSGYNEQFF
TGTGCCAGCAGCCCTGGGACAGAGCGGTGGACTAGCGGTTACAATGAGCAGTTCTTC
>TRBV5-4|-|TRBJ2-7|TRBD1
CASSDPGQGSSYEQYF
TGTGCCAGCAGCGACCCGGGACAGGGGAGCTCCTACGAGCAGTACTTC
>TRBV5-1|-|TRBJ2-1|TRBD1
CASSLDRGSDEQFF
TGCGCCAGCAGCTTGGACAGGGGTTCGGATGAGCAGTTCTTC
>TRBV27|-|TRBJ1-2|TRBD1
CASSLTGGYGYTF
TGTGCCAGCAGTTTAACAGGGGGCTATGGCTACACCTTC
>TRBV5-6|-|TRBJ2-7|TRBD1
CASSHRTGRRYEQYF
TGTGCCAGCAGCCACCGGACAGGGAGAAGATACGAGCAGTACTTC
>TRBV18|-|TRBJ1-1|-
CASSPRGQNTEAFF
TGTGCCAGCTCACCACGGGGGCAGAACACTGAAGCTTTCTTT
>TRBV6-6|few|TRBJ2-1|TRBD2
CASRLAGSYNEQFF
TGTGCCAGCAGGCTAGCGGGGTCCTACAATGAGCAGTTCTTC
>TRBV5-1|once|TRBJ1-4|-
CASSLAGELFF
TGCGCCAGCAGCTTGGCAGGGGAACTGTTTTTT
>TRBV5-1|-|TRBJ2-3|TRBD1
CASRMGQGTDTQYF
TGCGCCAGCAGAATGGGACAGGGCACAGATACGCAGTATTTT
>TRBV5-1|-|TRBJ2-5|-
CASSSQGYPLMETQYF
TGCGCCAGCTCATCTCAGGGATACCCACTAATGGAGACCCAGTACTTC
>TRBV2|-|TRBJ1-5|TRBD1
CASSTGTGFQPQHF
TGTGCCAGCAGTACCGGGACAGGGTTTCAGCCCCAGCATTTT
>TRBV7-8|-|TRBJ2-1|TRBD2
CASSPRSLAGGWEQFF
TGTGCCAGCAGCCCTAGGAGTTTAGCGGGAGGGTGGGAGCAGTTCTTC
>TRBV5-4|once|TRBJ2-1|TRBD2
CASSPGTSGVRGEQFF
TGTGCCAGCAGCCCGGGGACTAGCGGGGTTCGGGGTGAGCAGTTCTTC
>TRBV7-9|-|TRBJ1-1|-
CASSLTVNTEAFF
TGTGCCAGCAGCTTGACAGTTAACACTGAAGCTTTCTTT
>TRBV7-2|once|TRBJ1-3|TRBD1
CASSTTGGTGNTIYF
TGTGCCAGCAGCACGACAGGGGGGACCGGAAACACCATATATTTT
>TRBV30|-|TRBJ2-5|TRBD2
CAWSVGRGDGETQYF
TGTGCCTGGAGTGTGGGTCGGGGGGATGGAGAGACCCAGTACTTC
>TRBV19|-|TRBJ2-3|-
CASSALSGSSTDTQYF
TGTGCCAGTAGTGCCCTTAGCGGTTCTAGCACAGATACGCAGTATTTT
>TRBV27|few|TRBJ1-2|TRBD1
CASSLLTGTGIYGYTF
TGTGCCAGCAGTTTATTAACCGGGACAGGGATCTATGGCTACACCTTC
>TRBV9|-|TRBJ2-2|-
CASRQANTGELFF
TGTGCCAGCCGACAGGCAAACACCGGGGAGCTGTTTTTT
>TRBV2|few|TRBJ2-7|TRBD2
CASSPGGTTQYF
TGTGCCAGCAGTCCGGGGGGGACAACGCAGTACTTC
>TRBV2|-|TRBJ1-4|TRBD1
CASSPDRESNEKLFF
TGTGCCAGCAGCCCAGACAGGGAATCTAATGAAAAACTGTTTTTT
>TRBV28|few|TRBJ1-5|TRBD1
CASRIQTGGSNQPQHF
TGTGCCAGCAGAATTCAAACAGGGGGAAGCAATCAGCCCCAGCATTTT